Following are 31 T cell receptor beta chains from one sample sequenced in a study of T cell responses to AZD1222 COVID-19 vaccine. Produced via immunoSEQ multiplex PCR; TCRdb's table is partial and in-frame only. The data contain around 80,000 clones, 86% of them singletons. The specimen was peripheral blood, collected on day 0 of AZD1222 vaccination. Receptor source: an adult in good health.

V is TRBV28 and J is TRBJ2-5, with D unresolved. CDR1 MDHEN and CDR2 SYDVKM come from the germline V gene. The CDR3 has 12 amino acids. The ends were cut back, 3 bases at V and 5 bases at J, with 7 bases in the middle. CDR3 DNA: TGTGCCAGCAGTTTGAACCGGGAGACCCAGTACTTC. Translated, it gives CASSLNRETQYF.

The DNA of the CDR3 is TGTGCCAGCAGCTCCCTCCGAGCGGATACGCAGTATTTT. This gives the protein CASSSLRADTQYF. V is TRBV7-2 and J is TRBJ2-3; D unclear. Per the germline V gene, CDR1 is SGHTA and CDR2 is FQGNSA. The CDR3 consists of 13 residues. Trimming shortened V by 4 bases and J by 6 bases, and 11 bases separated the two germline ends.

V usage is TRBV30 and J usage is TRBJ1-3, with D possibly being TRBD1 (5 bases). The germline gives CDR1 GTSNPN, CDR2 SVGIG (reference sequence). V was shortened by 3 bases and J by 0 bases, with 12 bases between the two germline ends. This CDR3 contains 15 residues. CDR3 nucleotide sequence: TGTGCCTGGAGCCGGGACTCCGGCTCTGGAAACACCATATATTTT. It translates to CAWSRDSGSGNTIYF.

The rearrangement joins TRBV5-4 to TRBJ1-3; a possible D gene is TRBD1 (6 bases). V was pared by 0 bases and J by 3 bases, with 16 bases between. The germline gives CDR1 SGHNT, CDR2 YYREEE (reference sequence). This CDR3 comprises 17 residues. CDR3 in DNA: TGTGCCAGCAGCTTGGGTCTTTCCACAGGGAGTGGAAACACCATATATTTT. This codes for CASSLGLSTGSGNTIYF.

The chain uses TRBV7-9 and TRBJ1-2, with D possibly matching TRBD1 (5 bases). Germline-derived CDR1 and CDR2 are SEHNR and FQNEAQ (reference sequence). V dropped 1 base and J dropped 7 bases, with 7 bases sitting between them. This CDR3 is 12 amino acids long. CDR3: CASSLVGTGYTF. The CDR3 nucleotides read TGTGCCAGCAGCTTAGTAGGGACTGGCTACACCTTC.

V is TRBV14 and J is TRBJ1-1; a weak D match, TRBD1 (5 bases). Germline V CDR1 and CDR2: SGHDN, FVKESK. Trimming took off 2 bases at V and 7 bases at J, with 11 bases between the two ends. This CDR3 is built from 13 residues. The CDR3 protein is CASSQLPGGEAFF. The CDR3 DNA sequence: TGTGCCAGCAGCCAATTACCTGGGGGTGAAGCTTTCTTT.

This rearrangement joins TRBV6-5 to TRBJ2-3; D not resolved. V was pared by 6 bases and J by 4 bases, with 11 bases between. Germline assignment: CDR1 MNHEY and CDR2 SVGAGI. The CDR3 has 13 amino acids. The CDR3 loop reads CASRLQVADTQYF. CDR3 coding DNA: TGTGCCAGCAGGCTCCAAGTGGCAGATACGCAGTATTTT.

V usage is TRBV5-1 and J usage is TRBJ2-2, with 10 bases identical to TRBD2. V trimming: 3 bases; J trimming: 2 bases; junction bases outside the gene matches: 10. This CDR3 contains 18 residues. Germline values: CDR1 SGHRS, CDR2 YFSETQ. The CDR3 DNA reads TGCGCCAGCAGCTCGAACCTTCCTAGCGGGGGAAACACCGGGGAGCTGTTTTTT. Its translation is CASSSNLPSGGNTGELFF. Full variable domain (missing parts from reference TRBV5-1 and TRBJ2-2): KAGVTQTPRYLIKTRGQQVTLSCSPISGHRSVSWYQQTPGQGLQFLFEYFSETQRNKGNFPGRFSGRQFSNSRSEMNVSTLELGDSALYLCASSSNLPSGGNTGELFFGEGSRLTVL.

This sequence joins TRBV19 and TRBJ2-2, with 12 bases fitting TRBD2. The CDR3 has 16 amino acids. The germline V gene has CDR1 LNHDA and CDR2 SQIVND (reference sequence). Trimming cost V 5 bases and J 6 bases; bases outside gene matches: 7. The CDR3 is CASSHRTSGKAGELFF. The CDR3 DNA follows: TGTGCCAGTAGTCACCGGACTAGCGGGAAGGCCGGGGAGCTGTTTTTT.

The rearrangement uses TRBV15 and TRBJ2-7; no reliable D call. Germline values: CDR1 LNHNV, CDR2 YYDKDF (reference sequence). Trimming stripped 0 bases from V and 0 bases from J, with 12 bases between. The CDR3 is 16 amino acids. CDR3 bases: TGTGCCACCAGCAGAGACCGACCCCCGCTCTCCTACGAGCAGTACTTC. Translated: CATSRDRPPLSYEQYF.

The chain has TRBV15 and TRBJ2-7; TRBD2 matches 10 bases. This CDR3 region has 14 residues. V lost 5 bases, J lost 2 bases, and 3 bases stayed unmatched. Germline lookup yields CDR1 LNHNV and CDR2 YYDKDF (reference sequence). This CDR3 is CATSGTSETYEQYF. The CDR3 DNA reads as TGTGCCACCAGCGGGACTAGCGAGACCTACGAGCAGTACTTC.

The genes are TRBV3-1 (or the pseudogene TRBV3-2) and TRBJ1-2; D is ambiguous. Trimming left V 5 bases short and J 0 bases short, with 7 bases between. This CDR3 contains 13 residues. In germline, CDR1 is LGHDT, CDR2 YNNKEL (reference sequence). CDR3 nucleotide sequence: TGTGCCAGCAGCACCCCCGCTAACTATGGCTACACCTTC. Residues: CASSTPANYGYTF.

The chain combines TRBV6-5 with TRBJ2-7; D is perhaps TRBD1 (8 bases). V dropped 3 bases and J dropped 3 bases, with 12 bases sitting between them. The germline CDR1 and CDR2 sequences are MNHEY and SVGAGI. CDR3 size: 14 residues. CDR3 in amino acids: CASSYNRGGYEQYF. CDR3 bases: TGTGCCAGCAGTTATAACAGGGGGGGCTACGAGCAGTACTTC.

The chain uses TRBV5-4 and TRBJ2-6; 9 bases are shared with TRBD1. J gave up 0 bases and V 3 bases, and 7 bases lay outside the gene matches. The CDR3 sequence is 18 residues long. The germline gives CDR1 SGHNT, CDR2 YYREEE (reference sequence). The CDR3 bases are TGTGCCAGCAGCTCGGGACAGGGAGTCGGCTCTGGGGCCAACGTCCTGACTTTC. Translation: CASSSGQGVGSGANVLTF. Combining the CDR3 with reference TRBV5-4 and TRBJ2-6 gives the whole variable domain ETGVTQSPTHLIKTRGQQVTLRCSSQSGHNTVSWYQQALGQGPQFIFQYYREEENGRGNFPPRFSGLQFPNYSSELNVNALELDDSALYLCASSSGQGVGSGANVLTFGAGSRLTVL.

The rearrangement links TRBV20-1 to TRBJ2-5; no definite D call. CDR1 is DFQATT, CDR2 SNEGSKA, per germline (reference sequence). V was shortened by 4 bases and J by 4 bases, with 7 bases between the two germline ends. The CDR3 consists of 11 residues. The CDR3: CSATLRETQYF. CDR3 nucleotides: TGCAGTGCTACACTTAGAGAGACCCAGTACTTC.

The chain recombines TRBV7-9 with TRBJ2-3; D possibly uses TRBD1 or TRBD2 (5 bases each). The CDR3 spans 15 residues. V lost 2 bases, J lost 2 bases, and 11 bases lay in between. Germline V gives CDR1 SEHNR, CDR2 FQNEAQ (reference sequence). The CDR3 loop reads CASSLRKGPTDTQYF. For the CDR3, the DNA is TGTGCCAGCAGCTTACGAAAGGGACCCACAGATACGCAGTATTTT.

The V call is TRBV6-4, the J call TRBJ1-2; 7 nucleotides align to TRBD1. Germline CDR1 is MRHNA and CDR2 is SNTAGT. The CDR3 extends over 16 amino acids. Germline trimming cut 6 bases from V and 0 bases from J; bases unmatched to any gene: 10. CDR3 region: CASRRDSGVANYGYTF. The CDR3 DNA sequence: TGTGCCAGCAGGAGGGACAGCGGAGTTGCTAACTATGGCTACACCTTC.

The rearrangement links TRBV7-2 to TRBJ1-4, with TRBD1 matching over 8 bases. Germline-derived CDR1 and CDR2 are SGHTA and FQGNSA. Trimming took 5 bases from V and 7 from J; bases not matched to a gene: 6. The CDR3 is 14 amino acids. CDR3 sequence reads: CASSLRGRVEKLFF. Here the CDR3 DNA reads TGTGCCAGCAGCCTCAGGGGGCGGGTTGAAAAACTGTTTTTT.

This chain connects TRBV6-5 to TRBJ1-2; 8 nucleotides agree with TRBD1. CDR1 MNHEY and CDR2 SVGAGI come from the germline V gene. CDR3 length equals 15 residues. V shed 5 bases and J 2 bases; nucleotides not matched to a gene: 7. CDR3 in DNA: TGTGCCAGCAGTACAGGGACAGGTGGGAACTATGGCTACACCTTC. It yields the protein CASSTGTGGNYGYTF.

This clone showed up just a few times. The chain couples TRBV6-5 to TRBJ2-1; D assignment may be TRBD1 or TRBD2 (5 bases each). This CDR3 comprises 15 residues. CDR1 is MNHEY and CDR2 is SVGAGI in the germline V gene. The V end lost 11 bases, the J end lost 8 bases, and 25 bases lay between the germline ends. CDR3 in amino acids: CAGGRDPVGPDEQFF. The DNA for the CDR3 is TGTGCCGGAGGCCGGGACCCCGTTGGGCCCGATGAGCAGTTCTTC.

The chain has TRBV28 and TRBJ1-5; tentative D call: TRBD1 (6 bases). V was pared by 9 bases and J by 3 bases, with 12 bases between. This CDR3 spans 13 amino acids. Germline lookup yields CDR1 MDHEN and CDR2 SYDVKM. CDR3 sequence reads: CASRGQINQPQHF. The CDR3 nucleotides read TGTGCCAGTCGAGGACAGATCAATCAGCCCCAGCATTTT.

This chain joins TRBV27 and TRBJ2-3; 8 bases are shared with TRBD2. Losses at the gene ends were 2 bases for V and 9 bases for J; bases not matched to a gene: 4. Germline V gene lookup returns CDR1 MNHEY and CDR2 SMNVEV (reference sequence). The CDR3 runs 13 residues. The DNA for the CDR3 is TGTGCCAGCAGTTTAGCCTCGGGGGGGACGCAGTATTTT. Protein product: CASSLASGGTQYF.

This chain links TRBV23-1 with TRBJ1-1; the match to TRBD1 covers 7 bases. TRBV23-1 has ORF status, its function being uncertain. The V segment lost 0 bases and the J segment 4 bases; nucleotides outside the gene matches: 8. The CDR3 contains 16 residues. CDR3 nucleotides: TGCGCCAGCAGTCAATCGAGGGGGCGGGGCCGCACTGAAGCTTTCTTT. Its translation is CASSQSRGRGRTEAFF.

This clone was seen just once. The J gene is TRBJ1-2, the V gene TRBV28; TRBD1 matches 9 bases. The CDR3 has 14 residues. From germline, CDR1 is MDHEN and CDR2 SYDVKM. With V trimmed by 6 bases and J by 8 bases, 10 bases remained unmatched. The CDR3 bases are TGTGCCAGCAGCCGGGACAGGGTAGTGGGCGGCTACACCTTC. This codes for CASSRDRVVGGYTF.

This clone is classed as medium-sized. The chain employs TRBV19 and TRBJ1-5, with D unclear. CDR1 LNHDA and CDR2 SQIVND come from the germline V gene (reference sequence). The CDR3 length is 15 residues. V was clipped by 3 bases and J by 0 bases, with 9 bases between them. CDR3 region: CASSIGQHSNQPQHF. CDR3 coding DNA: TGTGCCAGTAGTATTGGGCAGCATAGCAATCAGCCCCAGCATTTT.

CDR3 sequence (DNA): TGCGCCAGCAGTGAGTTGGGGTTGCAAGAGACCCAGTACTTC. Translated: CASSELGLQETQYF. The V and J genes are TRBV10-2 and TRBJ2-5; no clear D. The CDR3 runs 14 residues. CDR1 and CDR2 (germline): WSHSY, SAAADI. V was shortened by 1 base and J by 2 bases, with 8 bases between the two germline ends.

The chain has TRBV13 and TRBJ2-3, with 10 bases identical to TRBD2. CDR3 size: 19 residues. The V segment lost 1 base and the J segment 2 bases; nucleotides outside the gene matches: 12. Germline CDR1 PRHDT, CDR2 FYEKMQ (reference sequence). DNA of the CDR3: TGTGCCAGCAGCTTAGAGACAGCGGGGGGGCCCGCCGTCACAGATACGCAGTATTTT. Translated, it gives CASSLETAGGPAVTDTQYF.

J is TRBJ2-7 and V is TRBV29-1, with TRBD2 identical over 10 bases. The CDR3 is 13 amino acids. Germline lookup yields CDR1 SQVTM and CDR2 ANQGSEA. Germline trimming cut 3 bases from V and 6 bases from J; bases unmatched to any gene: 5. In DNA form, the CDR3 reads TGCAGCGTTGAGAAGCGGGAGGGCCTCGAGCAGTACTTC. Its translation is CSVEKREGLEQYF.

V usage is TRBV12-3 or TRBV12-4 and J usage is TRBJ1-6; D unresolved. The CDR3 spans 13 residues. The germline V and J ends were trimmed by 1 base and 10 bases, with 8 bases remaining between them. CDR3 nucleotide sequence: TGTGCCAGCAGTTTAGGAGAGTTCTCACCCCTCCACTTT. Amino acids: CASSLGEFSPLHF.

This sequence joins TRBV7-9 and TRBJ1-1, with D uncertain. Trimming removed 5 bases at V and 1 base at J, with 5 bases between. The CDR3 is 12 residues long. Germline V gene lookup returns CDR1 SEHNR and CDR2 FQNEAQ (reference sequence). The CDR3 nucleotides read TGTGCCAGCAGCCCACAGAACACTGAAGCTTTCTTT. Its translation: CASSPQNTEAFF.

The V and J genes are TRBV5-1 and TRBJ2-7, with TRBD2 as a possible D gene (7 bases). CDR1 and CDR2 (germline): SGHRS, YFSETQ. The CDR3 length is 17 residues. V was pared by 0 bases and J by 5 bases, with 21 bases between. The DNA of the CDR3 is TGCGCCAGCAGCTTGGCGGGGGGCTCGTCCTCTTTCCACGAGCAGTACTTC. Protein: CASSLAGGSSSFHEQYF.